Listed here are 8 T cell receptor beta chains from one sample, sequenced in a study of cytomegalovirus exposure and HLA in healthy donors. The study ran its PCR with 60 Vbeta and 13 Jbeta primers. The table came from immunoSEQ multiplex PCR; TCRdb's copy has only in-frame clones and leaves some out. The data show 90,000 to 120,000 clones, roughly three quarters seen once. Sequenced sample: PBMCs. These receptors were obtained from a middle-aged man in good health and CMV-seropositive.

This rearrangement joins TRBV4-3 to TRBJ2-1, with D uncertain. Germline lookup yields CDR1 LGHNA and CDR2 YSLEER. Trimming removed 0 bases at V and 5 bases at J, with 8 bases between. CDR3 length: 14 residues. Here the CDR3 DNA reads TGCGCCAGCAGCCAAGACCAGGCAGACAATGAGCAGTTCTTC. It specifies CASSQDQADNEQFF.

The genes are TRBV10-3 and TRBJ1-2; 7 nucleotides line up with TRBD1. The CDR3 is 15 amino acids. Germline V gene lookup returns CDR1 ENHRY and CDR2 SYGVKD. Losses at the gene ends were 6 bases for V and 3 bases for J; bases not matched to a gene: 10. The CDR3 DNA reads as TGTGCCATCAGGGAGGGGACAGCCACCTACTATGGCTACACCTTC. This gives the protein CAIREGTATYYGYTF.

This chain joins TRBV11-3 and TRBJ2-3, with 11 bases fitting TRBD2. The CDR3 totals 15 residues. CDR1 is SGHNT and CDR2 is YENEEA in the germline V gene. The trim removed 3 bases at V and 2 bases at J, leaving 1 base unmatched. As DNA, the CDR3 is TGTGCCAGCAGCTTGGGACTAGCGGCCACAGATACGCAGTATTTT. It yields the protein CASSLGLAATDTQYF.

This chain joins TRBV4-1 and TRBJ2-1; 10 nucleotides line up with TRBD1. Losses at the gene ends were 3 bases for V and 9 bases for J; bases not matched to a gene: 2. From germline, CDR1 is MGHRA and CDR2 YSYEKL. The CDR3 runs 13 residues. CDR3 region: CASSQGQGIEQFF. The CDR3 coding sequence is TGCGCCAGCAGCCAGGGACAGGGGATTGAGCAGTTCTTC.

The chain recombines TRBV30 with TRBJ2-5; D gene uncertain. The CDR3 consists of 15 residues. V lost 2 bases and J 2 bases, leaving 15 bases between the germline ends. Germline-derived CDR1 and CDR2 are GTSNPN and SVGIG (reference sequence). CDR3 region: CAWSSLERIQETQYF. CDR3 DNA: TGTGCCTGGAGTTCGCTGGAGAGGATACAAGAGACCCAGTACTTC.

The sample holds a few counts of this clone. CDR3 nucleotides: TGTGCCTGGAGTCGGACATTGAACACTGAAGCTTTCTTT. Its protein is CAWSRTLNTEAFF. The V call is TRBV30, the J call TRBJ1-1, with D perhaps TRBD1 (5 bases). From germline, CDR1 is GTSNPN and CDR2 SVGIG (reference sequence). V lost 2 bases and J 0 bases, leaving 7 bases between the germline ends. This CDR3 has 13 residues.

The gene calls are TRBV11-1 and TRBJ1-1; 9 bases map to TRBD1. V dropped 4 bases and J dropped 4; count of bases not matched to a gene: 4. From germline, CDR1 is SGHAT and CDR2 FQDESV (reference sequence). This CDR3 comprises 14 residues. The CDR3 DNA is TGTGCCAGCAGCTCCGGACAGGGGACCACTGAAGCTTTCTTT. It specifies CASSSGQGTTEAFF.

V gene TRBV30 combines with J gene TRBJ1-2; TRBD1 matches at 7 bases. CDR3 length: 13 amino acids. The junction had 5 bases not matched to a gene; V was cut back by 2 bases and J by 5 bases. Germline V gene data show CDR1 as GTSNPN and CDR2 as SVGIG (reference sequence). CDR3 region: CAWSRSQGYGYTF. CDR3 DNA sequence: TGTGCCTGGAGTCGGTCACAGGGGTATGGCTACACCTTC.